At least ten counts were recorded for the clone carrying this T cell receptor (beta chain). Its target is not known. The data were taken from a study of T cells in Graves' hyperthyroidism and ophthalmopathy. General study results and limits: Appearing also in blood were most of the thyroid clonotypes expanded above 0.001. Model output signaled ophthalmopathy a median about 6.3 months ahead of onset.

Graves' hyperthyroidism qualified as stable when ophthalmopathy did not progress within 18 months. Uncontrolled infection, other autoimmune disease, pregnancy or lactation barred patients from enrollment. What was amplified from RNA transcripts were TCR beta CDR3 regions. The HTBI primer set drove a first-round RT-PCR of the TCR CDR3. TCRdb fed the multiplex PCR reads into MiXCR, producing one record per CDR3 protein. The top ten hold approximately 9.9% of the sample, which has more than 300,000 distinct CDR3 sequences, about 15% seen once. The V segment lost 5 bases and the J segment 4 bases; nucleotides outside the gene matches: 6. Germline CDR1 reads SGHTA; CDR2 reads FQGTGA. This CDR3 region has 14 residues.

V and J are TRBV7-3 and TRBJ2-3, with 7 bases fitting TRBD2. The sequence was collected from an older woman with Graves' hyperthyroidism. Sequencing was carried out using blood. The DNA of the CDR3 is TGTGCCAGCAGCGCTTCGGGAGGCTCAGATACGCAGTATTTT. As protein: CASSASGGSDTQYF.